This entry lists 10 T cell receptor beta chains sequenced from one sample in a study of blood T cells in healthy people across ages. It was with a sample-barcoded 5' primer and a J-beta primer mix that a second PCR of roughly 7 to 12 cycles was run. TCRdb used MiXCR to reprocess the 5' RACE reads, holding one entry per CDR3 protein. Of about 1.8 million distinct CDR3 sequences detected, less than 50% appear once; the ten largest clones hold over 2%. The sample was blood. Source of these receptors: a woman aged 35 to 49 in good health.

The chain recombines TRBV6-2 or TRBV6-3 with TRBJ2-1; either TRBD1 or TRBD2 may fit D (6 bases each). V lost 4 bases, J lost 8 bases, and 18 bases lay in between. In germline, CDR1 is MNHEY, CDR2 SVGEGT. CDR3 length equals 15 residues. The CDR3, as DNA: TGTGCCAGCAGTTTAGAGGGGGGCAGAGTCCATGAGCAGTTCTTC. Translated, it gives CASSLEGGRVHEQFF.

This sequence joins TRBV7-9 and TRBJ2-3; 8 bases line up with TRBD2. The CDR3 totals 17 residues. CDR1 and CDR2 from the germline V gene are SEHNR and FQNEAQ (reference sequence). J gave up 4 bases and V 4 bases, and 13 bases lay outside the gene matches. The CDR3 DNA is TGTGCCAGCAGCTCTAGCGGGCGGCCGCAGGGGTCAGATACGCAGTATTTT. Translation: CASSSSGRPQGSDTQYF.

This rearrangement joins TRBV20-1 to TRBJ2-1; 7 nucleotides match TRBD1. The DNA end is a closer match to TRBJ2-7, so the J assignment may be wrong. The CDR3 sequence is 14 residues long. Germline assignment: CDR1 DFQATT and CDR2 SNEGSKA (reference sequence). The CDR3 sequence: CSAHDRVTYNEQYF. CDR3 nucleotides: TGCAGTGCCCATGACAGGGTGACCTACAATGAGCAGTACTTC.

This chain joins TRBV20-1 and TRBJ2-5; 8 bases agree with TRBD2. Germline V gene sequence: CDR1 DFQATT, CDR2 SNEGSKA (reference sequence). V dropped 6 bases and J dropped 11; count of bases not matched to a gene: 17. The CDR3 spans 14 residues. CDR3 loop: CSAQGSGVDSEQYF. The CDR3 DNA reads TGCAGTGCCCAGGGTAGCGGGGTAGACAGTGAGCAGTACTTC.

The sample holds a few counts of this clonotype. The chain carries TRBV20-1 and TRBJ1-2; tentative D call: TRBD1 (6 bases). CDR3 length: 13 amino acids. Germline lookup yields CDR1 DFQATT and CDR2 SNEGSKA (reference sequence). The germline V and J ends were trimmed by 6 bases and 3 bases, with 14 bases remaining between them. CDR3 in amino acids: CSAPGVTYYGYTF. The CDR3, as DNA: TGCAGTGCCCCAGGGGTTACGTACTATGGCTACACCTTC.

V and J are TRBV6-5 and TRBJ2-1, with 8 bases that match TRBD1. The V segment lost 6 bases and the J segment 4 bases; nucleotides outside the gene matches: 8. Per the germline V gene, CDR1 is MNHEY and CDR2 is SVGAGI. The CDR3 is made up of 15 amino acids. CDR3 in amino acids: CASRARGPGYNEQFF. The CDR3 nucleotides read TGTGCCAGCAGGGCCAGGGGGCCGGGGTACAATGAGCAGTTCTTC.

This clonotype was counted a few times. The CDR3 coding sequence is TGTGCCAGACAGGGGATGACAGATACGCAGTATTTT. This encodes CARQGMTDTQYF. This chain joins TRBV2 and TRBJ2-3, with 7 positions matching TRBD1. CDR3 size: 12 residues. CDR1 and CDR2 (germline): SNHLY, FYNNEI. V lost 9 bases and J lost 3; bases outside the gene matches: 3.

The chain joins TRBV7-2 to TRBJ2-1; tentative D call: TRBD2 (5 bases). With the DNA end fitting TRBJ2-7 better, the J assignment may be wrong. Germline loops: CDR1 SGHTA, CDR2 FQGNSA. The CDR3 has 16 residues. CDR3 protein: CASSLYVPSKGNEQYF. CDR3 nucleotides: TGTGCCAGCAGCTTATACGTCCCTAGCAAAGGCAATGAGCAGTACTTC.

Notes on this clonotype: Sequence at one end of the junction differs from germline and may be a read error. This rearrangement joins TRBV20-1 to TRBJ2-6, with D perhaps matching TRBD1 (5 bases). Per germline, CDR1 DFQATT and CDR2 SNEGSKA (reference sequence). The CDR3 is made up of 17 amino acids. CDR3 in amino acids: CSAPLSLRDSGANVLTF. CDR3 in DNA: TGCAGTGCTCCTCTTTCGCTAAGAGACTCTGGGGCCAACGTCCTGACTTTT.

The gene calls are TRBV20-1 and TRBJ1-5, with TRBD1 matching 7 bases. Germline CDR1 DFQATT, CDR2 SNEGSKA (reference sequence). CDR3 length: 15 amino acids. V was pared by 0 bases and J by 10 bases, with 12 bases of the junction left unmatched. The CDR3 DNA reads TGCAGTGCTAGAGACTATGGACAGGACCGGAGTCCCCAGCATTTT. Protein: CSARDYGQDRSPQHF.